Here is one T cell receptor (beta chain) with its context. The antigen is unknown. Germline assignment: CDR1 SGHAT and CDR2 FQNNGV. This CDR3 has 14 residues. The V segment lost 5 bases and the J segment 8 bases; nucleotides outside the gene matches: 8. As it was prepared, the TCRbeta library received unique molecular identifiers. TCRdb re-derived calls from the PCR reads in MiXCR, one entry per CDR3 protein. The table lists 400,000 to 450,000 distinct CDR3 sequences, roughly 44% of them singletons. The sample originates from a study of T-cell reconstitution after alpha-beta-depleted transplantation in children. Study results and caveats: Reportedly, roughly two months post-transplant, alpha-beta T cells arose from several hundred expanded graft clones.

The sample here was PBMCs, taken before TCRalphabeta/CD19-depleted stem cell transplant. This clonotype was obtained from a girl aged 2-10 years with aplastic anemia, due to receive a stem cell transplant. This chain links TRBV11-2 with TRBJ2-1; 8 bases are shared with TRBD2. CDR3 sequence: CASSPKRGWDEQFF. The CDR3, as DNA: TGTGCCAGCAGCCCCAAGCGGGGGTGGGATGAGCAGTTCTTC.